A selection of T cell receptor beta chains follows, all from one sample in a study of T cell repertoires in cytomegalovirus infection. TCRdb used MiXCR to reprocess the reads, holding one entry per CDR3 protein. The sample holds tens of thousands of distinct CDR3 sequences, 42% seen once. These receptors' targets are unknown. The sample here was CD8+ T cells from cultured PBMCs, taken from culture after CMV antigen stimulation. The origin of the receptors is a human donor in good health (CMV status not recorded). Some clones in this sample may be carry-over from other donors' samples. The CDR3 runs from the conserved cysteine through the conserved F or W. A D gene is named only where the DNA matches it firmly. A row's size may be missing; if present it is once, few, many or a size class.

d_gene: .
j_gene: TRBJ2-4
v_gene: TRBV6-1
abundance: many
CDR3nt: TGTGCCAGCAGTATGGGGCCGGCGGCCAAAAACATTCAGTACTTC
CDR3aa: CASSMGPAAKNIQYF

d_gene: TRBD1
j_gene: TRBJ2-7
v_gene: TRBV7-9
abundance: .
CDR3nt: TGTGCCAGCAGTCCTTCCGGCGGACAGGGGGATTACGAGCAGTACTTC
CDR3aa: CASSPSGGQGDYEQYF

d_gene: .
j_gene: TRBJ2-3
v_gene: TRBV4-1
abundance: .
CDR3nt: TGCGCCAGCAGCCAGGGCGGCCCTGGTGCTAGCACAGATACGCAGTATTTT
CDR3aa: CASSQGGPGASTDTQYF

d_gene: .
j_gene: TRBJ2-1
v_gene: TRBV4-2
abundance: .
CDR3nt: TGTGCCAGCAGCCAAGCTGGCAGGGAGGCCTACAATGAGCAGTTCTTC
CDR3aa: CASSQAGREAYNEQFF

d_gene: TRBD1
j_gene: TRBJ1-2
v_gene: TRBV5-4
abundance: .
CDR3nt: TGTGCCAGCAGCTTCGAGAGGACAGGGAGTTACTATGGCTACACCTTC
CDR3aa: CASSFERTGSYYGYTF

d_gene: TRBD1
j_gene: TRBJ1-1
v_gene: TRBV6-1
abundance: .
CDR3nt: TGTGCCAGCAGTACACAGGGGGGTAATGAAGCTTTCTTT
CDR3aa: CASSTQGGNEAFF

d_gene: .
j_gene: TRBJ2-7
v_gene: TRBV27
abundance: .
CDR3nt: TGTGCCAGCAGGCGCCTCGATGGCGGGGGCCACTACGAGCAGTACTTC
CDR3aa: CASRRLDGGGHYEQYF

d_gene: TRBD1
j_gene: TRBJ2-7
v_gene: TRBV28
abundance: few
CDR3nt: TGTGCCAGCTCGAGAAGACCACAGGGGCCCTTCTACGAGCAGTACTTC
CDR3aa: CASSRRPQGPFYEQYF

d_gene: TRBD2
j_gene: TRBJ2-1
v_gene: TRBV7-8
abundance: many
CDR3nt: TGTGCCAGCAGCCTCCCGGCTGGGGGGGGTGTCTCCTACAATGAGCAGTTCTTC
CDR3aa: CASSLPAGGGVSYNEQFF

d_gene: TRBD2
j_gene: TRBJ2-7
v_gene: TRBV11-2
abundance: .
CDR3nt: TGTGCCAGCAGCTTAGATCTAGGACTAGCGGAGGAAGCGGAGTACTTC
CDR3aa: CASSLDLGLAEEAEYF